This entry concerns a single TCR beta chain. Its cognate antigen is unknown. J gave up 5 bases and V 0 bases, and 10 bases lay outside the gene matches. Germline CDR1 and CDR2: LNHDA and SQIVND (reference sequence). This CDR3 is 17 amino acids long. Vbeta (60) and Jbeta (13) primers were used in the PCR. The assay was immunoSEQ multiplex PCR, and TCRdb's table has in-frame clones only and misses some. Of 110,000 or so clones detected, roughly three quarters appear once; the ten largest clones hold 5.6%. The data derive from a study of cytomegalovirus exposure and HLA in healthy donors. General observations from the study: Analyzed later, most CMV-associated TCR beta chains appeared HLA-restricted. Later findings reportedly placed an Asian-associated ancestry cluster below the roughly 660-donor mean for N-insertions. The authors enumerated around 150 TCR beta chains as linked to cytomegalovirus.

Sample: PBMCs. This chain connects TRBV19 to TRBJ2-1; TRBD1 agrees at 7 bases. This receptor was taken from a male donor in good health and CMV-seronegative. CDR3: CASSIDRPDRVDNEQFF. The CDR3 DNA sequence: TGTGCCAGTAGTATAGATCGCCCAGACAGGGTTGACAATGAGCAGTTCTTC.